This T cell receptor beta chain stems from a study of T cell repertoires in cytomegalovirus infection. Study information: Evidence of both CMV infection and a matching HLA type came from public TCR beta signatures. Overall study findings and caveats: Dominant in the ex vivo response were TCR beta clonotypes restricted by HLA-C and specific for CMV. Of the TCR beta families, the public ones yielded a cumulative frequency that identified carriers of CMV plus the relevant HLA.

From germline, CDR1 is SGHAT and CDR2 FQNNGV. CDR3 length: 20 amino acids. With 0 bases clipped from V and 2 bases from J, the junction kept 10 bases outside the gene matches. TCRdb itself ran the reads through MiXCR, one entry per CDR3 protein. The sample holds about 220,000 distinct CDR3 sequences, approximately 38% seen once. This clonotype was recorded a few times. Its antigen is still unknown. The sequences come from CD8+ T cells from cultured PBMCs, collected from culture after CMV antigen stimulation. The rearrangement uses TRBV11-2 and TRBJ2-7; 16 bases are a match to TRBD2. The TCR comes from a human donor in good health (CMV status not recorded). Some clones in this sample may be carry-over from other donors' samples. The CDR3 region is CASSLDGTSGGADPTYEQYF. The CDR3 nucleotides are TGTGCCAGCAGCTTAGACGGGACTAGCGGGGGGGCCGATCCCACCTACGAGCAGTACTTC.